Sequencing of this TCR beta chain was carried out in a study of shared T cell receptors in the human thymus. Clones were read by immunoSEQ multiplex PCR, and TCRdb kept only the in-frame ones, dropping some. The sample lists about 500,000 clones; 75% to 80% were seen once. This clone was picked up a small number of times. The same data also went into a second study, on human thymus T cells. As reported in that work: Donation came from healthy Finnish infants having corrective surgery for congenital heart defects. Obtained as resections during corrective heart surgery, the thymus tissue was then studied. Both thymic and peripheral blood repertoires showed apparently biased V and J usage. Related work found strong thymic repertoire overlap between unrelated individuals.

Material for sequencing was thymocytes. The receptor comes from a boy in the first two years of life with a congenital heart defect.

The CDR3 sequence: CASSLRQGVANYGYTF. The DNA of the CDR3 is TGCGCCAGCAGCCTTCGACAGGGGGTTGCTAACTATGGCTACACCTTC. The rearrangement joins TRBV4-3 to TRBJ1-2, with 9 nucleotides matching TRBD1. The CDR3 loop spans 16 amino acids. Losses at the gene ends were 4 bases for V and 0 bases for J; bases not matched to a gene: 6. Germline CDR1 and CDR2: LGHNA and YSLEER.